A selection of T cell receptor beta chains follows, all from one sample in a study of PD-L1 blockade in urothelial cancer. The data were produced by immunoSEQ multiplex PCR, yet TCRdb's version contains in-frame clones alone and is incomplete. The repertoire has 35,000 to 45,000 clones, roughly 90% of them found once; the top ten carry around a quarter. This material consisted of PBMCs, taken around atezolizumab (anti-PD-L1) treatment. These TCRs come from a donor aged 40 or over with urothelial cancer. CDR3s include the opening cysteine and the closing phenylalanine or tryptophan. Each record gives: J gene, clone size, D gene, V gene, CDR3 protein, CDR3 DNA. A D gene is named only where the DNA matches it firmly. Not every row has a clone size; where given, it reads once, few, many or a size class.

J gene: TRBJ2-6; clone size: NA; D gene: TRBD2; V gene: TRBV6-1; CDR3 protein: CASRGLAGGTLSGANVLTF; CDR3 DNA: TGTGCCAGCCGTGGACTAGCGGGAGGGACCCTCTCTGGGGCCAACGTCCTGACTTTC
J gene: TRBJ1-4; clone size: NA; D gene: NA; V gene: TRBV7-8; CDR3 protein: CASSPGAGNLEKLFF; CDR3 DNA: TGTGCCAGCAGCCCCGGCGCAGGCAACCTCGAAAAACTGTTTTTT
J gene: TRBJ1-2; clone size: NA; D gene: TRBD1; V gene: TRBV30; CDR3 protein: CAWGPGQGRGYTF; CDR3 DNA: TGTGCCTGGGGACCGGGACAGGGAAGAGGCTACACCTTC
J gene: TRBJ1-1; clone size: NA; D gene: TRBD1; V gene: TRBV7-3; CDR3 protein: CASSSQGPPMNTEAFF; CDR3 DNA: TGTGCCAGCAGCTCACAGGGGCCCCCTATGAACACTGAAGCTTTCTTT
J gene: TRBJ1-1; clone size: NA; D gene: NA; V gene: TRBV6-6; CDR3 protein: CASSYPTRGTEAFF; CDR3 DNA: TGTGCCAGCAGTTACCCCACCCGGGGGACTGAAGCTTTCTTT
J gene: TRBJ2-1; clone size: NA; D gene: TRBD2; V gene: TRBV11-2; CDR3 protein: CASSLRPPSGVPNEQFF; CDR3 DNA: TGTGCCAGCAGCTTACGGCCCCCTAGCGGGGTTCCTAATGAGCAGTTCTTC
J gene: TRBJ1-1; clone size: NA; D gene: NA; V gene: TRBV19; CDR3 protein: CASSIAGRVTEAFF; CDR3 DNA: TGTGCCAGTAGTATAGCGGGCAGGGTAACTGAAGCTTTCTTT
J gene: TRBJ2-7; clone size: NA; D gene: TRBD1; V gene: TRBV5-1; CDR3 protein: CASSLARGLYEQYF; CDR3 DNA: TGCGCCAGCAGCTTGGCTAGGGGGCTTTACGAGCAGTACTTC
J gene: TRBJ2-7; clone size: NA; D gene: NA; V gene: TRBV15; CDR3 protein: CATSRGGQRLSSYEQYF; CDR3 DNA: TGTGCCACCAGCAGAGGGGGGCAGCGCCTGAGCTCCTACGAGCAGTACTTC
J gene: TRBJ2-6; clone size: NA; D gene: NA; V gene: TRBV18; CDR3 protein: CASSYSGANVLTF; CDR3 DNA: TGTGCCAGCTCATATTCTGGGGCCAACGTCCTGACTTTC
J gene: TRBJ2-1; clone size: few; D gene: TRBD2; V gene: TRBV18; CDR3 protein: CASSRGRARGNEQFF; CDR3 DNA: TGTGCCAGCTCGCGCGGGAGGGCCAGGGGTAATGAGCAGTTCTTC
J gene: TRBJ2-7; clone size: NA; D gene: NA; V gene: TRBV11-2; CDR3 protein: CASSPIEVAVAYEQYF; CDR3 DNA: TGTGCCAGCAGCCCAATAGAGGTTGCCGTGGCCTACGAGCAGTACTTC
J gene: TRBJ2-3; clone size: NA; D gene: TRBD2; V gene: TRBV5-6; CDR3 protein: CASRWEGTDTQYF; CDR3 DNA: TGTGCCAGCAGGTGGGAGGGGACAGATACGCAGTATTTT
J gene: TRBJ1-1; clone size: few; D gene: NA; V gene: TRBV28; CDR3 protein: CASSLVSLNTEAFF; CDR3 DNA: TGTGCCAGCAGTTTAGTCTCCCTGAACACTGAAGCTTTCTTT
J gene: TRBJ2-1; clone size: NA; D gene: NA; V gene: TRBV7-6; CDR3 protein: CASSSHGGSYNEQFF; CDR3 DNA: TGTGCCAGCAGCTCACATGGTGGTTCCTACAATGAGCAGTTCTTC
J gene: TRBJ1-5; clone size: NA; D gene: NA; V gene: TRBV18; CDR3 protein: CASSPFADNQPQHF; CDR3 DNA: TGTGCCAGCTCACCATTCGCAGACAATCAGCCCCAGCATTTT
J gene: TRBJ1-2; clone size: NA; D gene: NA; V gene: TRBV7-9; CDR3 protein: CASSLDRAPNGYTF; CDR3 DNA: TGTGCCAGCAGCTTAGACAGGGCCCCAAATGGCTACACCTTC
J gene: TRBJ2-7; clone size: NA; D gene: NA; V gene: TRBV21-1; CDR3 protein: CASSAGGTGNYEQYF; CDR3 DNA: TGTGCCAGCAGCGCTGGGGGGACAGGCAACTACGAGCAGTACTTC
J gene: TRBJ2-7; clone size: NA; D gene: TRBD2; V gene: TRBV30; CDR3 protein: CAWSVSRTSGSSEQYF; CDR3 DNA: TGTGCCTGGAGTGTATCCCGGACTAGCGGGAGTTCTGAGCAGTACTTC
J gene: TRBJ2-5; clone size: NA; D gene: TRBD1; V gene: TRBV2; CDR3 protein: CASTQGGTGGLRTQYF; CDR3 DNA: TGTGCCAGCACCCAAGGGGGGACAGGAGGCTTGCGGACCCAGTACTTC
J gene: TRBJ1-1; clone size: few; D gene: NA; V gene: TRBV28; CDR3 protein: CASSLGSTARAEAFF; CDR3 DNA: TGTGCCAGCAGTTTAGGGTCGACAGCACGGGCAGAAGCTTTCTTT
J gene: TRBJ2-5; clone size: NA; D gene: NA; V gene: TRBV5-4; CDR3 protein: CASTRGGGKETQYF; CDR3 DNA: TGTGCCAGCACCAGGGGAGGGGGAAAAGAGACCCAGTACTTC
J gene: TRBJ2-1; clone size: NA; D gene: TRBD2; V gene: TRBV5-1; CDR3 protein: CASSSGGLAGSYNEQFF; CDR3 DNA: TGCGCCAGCAGCTCGGGGGGACTAGCGGGCTCCTACAATGAGCAGTTCTTC
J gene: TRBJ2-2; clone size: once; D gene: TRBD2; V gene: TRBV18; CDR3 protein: CASSPRASGVTGELFF; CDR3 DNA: TGTGCCAGCTCACCACGAGCTAGCGGAGTCACCGGGGAGCTGTTTTTT
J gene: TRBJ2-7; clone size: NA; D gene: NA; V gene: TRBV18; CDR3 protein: CASSPDRYEQYF; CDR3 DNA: TGTGCCAGCTCGCCCGACAGATACGAGCAGTACTTC
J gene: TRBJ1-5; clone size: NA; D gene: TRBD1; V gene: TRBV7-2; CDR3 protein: CASSERTGPWGGNQPQHF; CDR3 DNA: TGTGCCAGCAGCGAGCGGACAGGGCCCTGGGGTGGCAATCAGCCCCAGCATTTT
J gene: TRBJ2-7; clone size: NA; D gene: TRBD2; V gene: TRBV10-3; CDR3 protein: CAISESVGGRARGEQYF; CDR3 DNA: TGTGCCATCAGTGAGTCGGTTGGCGGGAGGGCCCGGGGCGAGCAGTACTTC
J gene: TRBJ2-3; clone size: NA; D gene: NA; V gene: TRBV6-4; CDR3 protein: CASGGAGDTQYF; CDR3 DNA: TGTGCCAGCGGGGGGGCGGGAGATACGCAGTATTTT
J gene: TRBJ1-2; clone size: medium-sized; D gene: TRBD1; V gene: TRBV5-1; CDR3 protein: CASHRGHNYGYTF; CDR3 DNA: TGCGCCAGCCACAGGGGCCATAACTATGGCTACACCTTC
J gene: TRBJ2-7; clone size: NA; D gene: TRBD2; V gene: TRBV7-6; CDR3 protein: CASSLLGTSGYEQYF; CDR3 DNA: TGTGCCAGCAGCTTATTGGGGACTAGCGGATACGAGCAGTACTTC
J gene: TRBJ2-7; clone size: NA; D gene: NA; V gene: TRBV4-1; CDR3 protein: CASSQGPEGREQYF; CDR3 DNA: TGCGCCAGCAGCCAAGGACCGGAGGGGAGGGAGCAGTACTTC
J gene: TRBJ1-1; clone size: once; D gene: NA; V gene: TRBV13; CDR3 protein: CASSPDRVSTEAFF; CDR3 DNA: TGTGCCAGCAGCCCGGACAGAGTCTCCACTGAAGCTTTCTTT
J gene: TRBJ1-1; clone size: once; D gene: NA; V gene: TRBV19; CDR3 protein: CASSIDGQPGTEAFF; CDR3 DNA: TGTGCCAGTAGTATTGATGGACAGCCGGGCACTGAAGCTTTCTTT
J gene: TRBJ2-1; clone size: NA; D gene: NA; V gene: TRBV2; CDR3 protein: CASGRGYNEQFF; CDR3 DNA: TGTGCCAGCGGGAGGGGGTACAATGAGCAGTTCTTC
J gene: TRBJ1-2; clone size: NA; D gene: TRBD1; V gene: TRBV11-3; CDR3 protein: CASSLVGTGDGYTF; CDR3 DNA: TGTGCCAGCAGCTTAGTGGGGACAGGTGATGGCTACACCTTC
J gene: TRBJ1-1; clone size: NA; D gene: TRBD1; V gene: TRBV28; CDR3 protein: CASSRGSSAEAFF; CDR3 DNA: TGTGCCAGCAGCAGGGGGTCTAGCGCTGAAGCTTTCTTT
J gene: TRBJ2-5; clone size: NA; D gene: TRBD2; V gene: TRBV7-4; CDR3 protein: CASSLVGRGSSGRAGETQYF; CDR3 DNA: TGTGCCAGCAGCTTAGTAGGGCGGGGGAGTAGCGGGAGGGCCGGGGAGACCCAGTACTTC
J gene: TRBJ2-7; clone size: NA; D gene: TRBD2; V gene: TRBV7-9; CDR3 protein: CASSLRGISYEQYF; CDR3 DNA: TGTGCCAGCAGCTTGCGGGGGATTTCCTACGAGCAGTACTTC
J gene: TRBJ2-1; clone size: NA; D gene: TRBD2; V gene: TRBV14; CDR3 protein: CASSPGTNYNEQFF; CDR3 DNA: TGTGCCAGCAGCCCCGGGACTAACTACAATGAGCAGTTCTTC
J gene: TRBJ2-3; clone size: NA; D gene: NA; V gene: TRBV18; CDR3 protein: CASSPVPSGSRGGTQYF; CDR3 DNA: TGTGCCAGCTCACCAGTTCCTAGCGGTTCCAGGGGTGGTACGCAGTATTTT
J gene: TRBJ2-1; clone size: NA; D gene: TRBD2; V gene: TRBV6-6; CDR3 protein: CASSYGLAGHNEQFF; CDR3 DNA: TGTGCCAGCAGTTACGGGCTAGCGGGACACAATGAGCAGTTCTTC
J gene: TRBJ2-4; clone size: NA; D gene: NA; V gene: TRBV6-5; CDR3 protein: CASSTETSSKNIQYF; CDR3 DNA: TGTGCCAGCAGTACCGAGACAAGTTCCAAAAACATTCAGTACTTC
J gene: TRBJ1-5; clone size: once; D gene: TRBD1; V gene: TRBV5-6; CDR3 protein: CASSLGGTGNQPQHF; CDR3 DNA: TGTGCCAGCAGCTTGGGCGGGACAGGCAATCAGCCCCAGCATTTT
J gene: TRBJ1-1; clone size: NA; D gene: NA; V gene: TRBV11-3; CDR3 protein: CASSLDTRTEAFF; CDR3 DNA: TGTGCCAGCAGCTTAGATACTCGGACTGAAGCTTTCTTT
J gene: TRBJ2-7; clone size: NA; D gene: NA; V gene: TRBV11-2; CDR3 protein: CASSLGDFFYEQYF; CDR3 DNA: TGTGCCAGCAGCTTAGGGGACTTTTTCTACGAGCAGTACTTC
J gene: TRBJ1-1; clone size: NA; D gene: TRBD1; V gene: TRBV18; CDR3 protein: CASSPFTGGRTEAFF; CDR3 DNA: TGTGCCAGCTCCCCGTTTACAGGGGGCAGGACTGAAGCTTTCTTT
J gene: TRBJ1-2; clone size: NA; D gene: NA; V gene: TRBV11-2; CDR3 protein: CASSPVGGGITGYTF; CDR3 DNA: TGTGCCAGCAGCCCCGTGGGGGGTGGGATTACTGGCTACACCTTC
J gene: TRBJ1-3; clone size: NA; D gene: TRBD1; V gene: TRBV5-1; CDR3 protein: CASSVTGGSGNTIYF; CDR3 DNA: TGCGCCAGCAGCGTCACAGGGGGCTCTGGAAACACCATATATTTT
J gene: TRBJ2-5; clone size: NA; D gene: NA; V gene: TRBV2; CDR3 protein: CASMWGLQETQYF; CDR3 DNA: TGTGCCAGCATGTGGGGACTCCAAGAGACCCAGTACTTC
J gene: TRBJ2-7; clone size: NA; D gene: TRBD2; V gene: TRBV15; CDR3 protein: CATSRDPGLGTREQYF; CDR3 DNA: TGTGCCACCAGCAGAGATCCGGGACTAGGTACGCGCGAGCAGTACTTC
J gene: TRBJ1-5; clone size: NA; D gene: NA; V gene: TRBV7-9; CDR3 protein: CASMGGAGKQPQHF; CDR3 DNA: TGTGCCAGCATGGGGGGGGCAGGGAAGCAGCCCCAGCATTTT
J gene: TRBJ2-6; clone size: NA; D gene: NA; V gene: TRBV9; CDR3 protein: CASSVGPSGANVLTF; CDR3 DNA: TGTGCCAGCAGCGTGGGCCCCTCTGGGGCCAACGTCCTGACTTTC
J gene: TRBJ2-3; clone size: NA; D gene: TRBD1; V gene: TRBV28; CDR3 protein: CASRRRGQRDTQYF; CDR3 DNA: TGTGCCAGCAGGCGCAGGGGGCAGAGAGATACGCAGTATTTT
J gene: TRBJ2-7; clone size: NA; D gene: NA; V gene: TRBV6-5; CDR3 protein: CASSYSRAPYEQYF; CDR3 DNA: TGTGCCAGCAGTTACAGCAGGGCCCCCTACGAGCAGTACTTC
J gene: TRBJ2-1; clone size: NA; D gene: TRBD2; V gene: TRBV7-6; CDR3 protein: CASSPRLAGGEQFF; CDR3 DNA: TGTGCCAGCAGCCCAAGACTAGCGGGAGGCGAGCAGTTCTTC
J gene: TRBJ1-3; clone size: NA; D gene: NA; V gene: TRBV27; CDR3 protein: CASSLRSTGNTIYF; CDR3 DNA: TGTGCCAGCAGTTTACGGTCCACTGGAAACACCATATATTTT
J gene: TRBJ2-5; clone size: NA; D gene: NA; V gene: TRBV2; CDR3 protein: CASSPQLVSQETQYF; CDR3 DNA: TGTGCCAGCAGCCCCCAACTAGTTTCCCAAGAGACCCAGTACTTC
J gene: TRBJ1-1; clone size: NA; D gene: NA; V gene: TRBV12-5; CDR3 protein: CASGPRVALNTEAFF; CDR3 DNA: TGTGCTAGTGGACCGAGGGTGGCGTTGAACACTGAAGCTTTCTTT
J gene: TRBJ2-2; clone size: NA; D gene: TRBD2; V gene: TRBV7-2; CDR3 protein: CASSLYFSGRGSGELFF; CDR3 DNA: TGTGCCAGCAGCTTATATTTTAGCGGGAGGGGGTCCGGGGAGCTGTTTTTT